A single sample gave rise to the 27 T cell receptor beta chains below, sequenced in a study of T cell changes during pregnancy in multiple sclerosis. The assay was immunoSEQ multiplex PCR, and TCRdb's table has in-frame clones only and misses some. This table has tens of thousands of clones, about 89% appearing once. The source material was CD4+ T cells from peripheral blood mononuclear cells, sampled in the first trimester of pregnancy. Source of these receptors: a female donor with multiple sclerosis, enrolled in a pregnancy study.

As to this clone: The junction and the germline gene differ at one end; a read error may be behind it. The rearrangement links TRBV11-3 to TRBJ2-7; D is perhaps TRBD2 (6 bases). Germline CDR1 SGHNT, CDR2 YENEEA. The CDR3 is 15 residues long. As DNA, the CDR3 is TGTGCCAGCAGCTTAGGGCGGGGTCCCTCCCACGAGCAGTACTTC. Encoded protein: CASSLGRGPSHEQYF.

DNA for the CDR3: TGTGCCAGCAGTCAAGGGACAGGCAATCAGCCCCAGCATTTT. Amino acid sequence: CASSQGTGNQPQHF. The rearrangement links TRBV25-1 to TRBJ1-5, with 7 bases matching TRBD1. The V segment lost 5 bases and the J segment 2 bases; nucleotides outside the gene matches: 3. Germline V lookup: CDR1 MGHDK, CDR2 SYGVNS. The CDR3 length is 14 residues.

This chain joins TRBV10-3 and TRBJ1-5; D unclear. Germline CDR1 and CDR2: ENHRY and SYGVKD. CDR3 length: 15 amino acids. The V and J ends lost 5 bases and 2 bases respectively, with 13 bases between them. Written as DNA, the CDR3 is TGTGCCATCAGTTGGACCGAGAGGGGCAATCAGCCCCAGCATTTT. It encodes CAISWTERGNQPQHF.

The genes are TRBV9 and TRBJ1-2; tentatively, D is TRBD1 (5 bases). Looked up from germline, CDR1 is SGDLS and CDR2 is YYNGEE. V lost 6 bases and J 3 bases, leaving 12 bases between the germline ends. The CDR3 length is 13 residues. Written as DNA, the CDR3 is TGTGCCAGCAAAGGGGCCGAGGACTATGGCTACACCTTC. It codes for CASKGAEDYGYTF.

This chain joins TRBV6-1 and TRBJ1-2, with D maybe TRBD1 (6 bases). The CDR3 covers 12 residues. The V gene lost 7 bases and the J gene lost 5 bases, with 11 bases spanning the gap. Looked up from germline, CDR1 is MNHNS and CDR2 is SASEGT. DNA for the CDR3: TGTGCCAGCATAAGGCAGGGGTATGGCTACACCTTC. It specifies CASIRQGYGYTF.

V is TRBV23-1 and J is TRBJ2-6; 7 positions agree with TRBD2. TRBV23-1 has ORF status, its function being uncertain. This CDR3 comprises 18 residues. With V trimmed by 6 bases and J by 1 base, 12 bases remained unmatched. The CDR3: CASSSAGSPLSGANVLTF. DNA of the CDR3: TGCGCCAGCAGCTCAGCGGGATCCCCACTTTCTGGGGCCAACGTCCTGACTTTC.

The V call is TRBV4-1, the J call TRBJ2-7; 7 bases agree with TRBD2. V shed 1 base and J 5 bases; nucleotides not matched to a gene: 14. Germline V gives CDR1 MGHRA, CDR2 YSYEKL. The CDR3 runs 17 residues. The CDR3 reads CASSQVLARLAVNEQYF. In DNA form, the CDR3 reads TGCGCCAGCAGCCAAGTTCTTGCTCGGCTAGCGGTAAACGAGCAGTACTTC.

This clone was recorded only once. This chain connects TRBV6-1 to TRBJ2-5; a possible D gene is TRBD2 (6 bases). The CDR3 loop spans 15 amino acids. Trimming took 7 bases from V and 2 from J, leaving 17 bases between them. CDR1 and CDR2 from the germline V gene are MNHNS and SASEGT. The CDR3 DNA sequence: TGTGCCAGCAAGACACAGGAGGGATTGCAAGAGACCCAGTACTTC. Protein: CASKTQEGLQETQYF.

The chain recombines TRBV19 with TRBJ2-5; 10 bases line up with TRBD1. Germline trimming cut 3 bases from V and 2 bases from J; bases unmatched to any gene: 6. The CDR3 is 16 residues long. CDR1 is LNHDA, CDR2 SQIVND, per germline (reference sequence). CDR3 region: CASSIGGQGRQETQYF. CDR3 sequence (DNA): TGTGCCAGTAGTATCGGGGGACAGGGGAGGCAAGAGACCCAGTACTTC.

This clone was seen once. The J gene is TRBJ2-4, the V gene TRBV6-1; 9 nucleotides align to TRBD2. CDR1 and CDR2 (germline): MNHNS, SASEGT. CDR3 length equals 16 residues. V shed 2 bases and J 0 bases; nucleotides not matched to a gene: 2. The CDR3 reads CASSELAGLAKNIQYF. CDR3 in DNA: TGTGCCAGCAGTGAACTAGCGGGGTTAGCCAAAAACATTCAGTACTTC.

The chain recombines TRBV27 with TRBJ2-1; 7 bases match TRBD1. Germline V gives CDR1 MNHEY, CDR2 SMNVEV (reference sequence). The ends lost 5 bases at V and 7 bases at J; junction bases unmatched: 14. CDR3 size: 16 residues. The CDR3 DNA sequence: TGTGCCAGCAGTCCCCCGGACAGGTTGGGTGGGAATGAGCAGTTCTTC. Amino acid sequence: CASSPPDRLGGNEQFF.

This clone has a single count. This chain joins TRBV2 and TRBJ2-7; D call uncertain. The ends were cut back, 5 bases at V and 4 bases at J, with 6 bases in the middle. This CDR3 has 11 amino acids. Germline V lookup: CDR1 SNHLY, CDR2 FYNNEI. In DNA form, the CDR3 reads TGTGCCAGCAGTCCCCAGTACGAGCAGTACTTC. Translating gives CASSPQYEQYF.

The V and J genes are TRBV18 and TRBJ2-1; TRBD1 is a possible D gene (5 bases). Trimming cost V 0 bases and J 8 bases, with 14 bases left between them. Per the germline V gene, CDR1 is KGHSH and CDR2 is LQKENI. The CDR3 extends over 15 amino acids. CDR3 in amino acids: CASSPPSRAGDEQFF. In nucleotides, the CDR3 is TGTGCCAGCTCACCACCGTCCAGGGCCGGAGATGAGCAGTTCTTC.

The CDR3 region has the DNA TGTGCTAACCGGCGGGCGGAATCCCCCTACGAGCAGTACTTC. Its protein product is CANRRAESPYEQYF. The gene calls are TRBV27 and TRBJ2-7; D perhaps matches TRBD2 (5 bases). The CDR3 is 14 residues long. Germline V gene data show CDR1 as MNHEY and CDR2 as SMNVEV (reference sequence).

The chain uses TRBV4-2 and TRBJ1-1; 7 bases align to TRBD1. The CDR3 is 15 amino acids. V gave up 2 bases and J gave up 0 bases; unmatched junction bases: 3. Germline V lookup: CDR1 LGHNA, CDR2 YNFKEQ. CDR3 region: CASSQTDRLNTEAFF. DNA of the CDR3: TGTGCCAGCAGCCAAACGGACAGGTTGAACACTGAAGCTTTCTTT.

This clone appeared once. This chain links TRBV5-1 with TRBJ2-3, with 7 bases lining up with TRBD1. V lost 4 bases to trimming and J lost 4 bases; unmatched junction nucleotides: 6. CDR1 and CDR2 (germline): SGHRS, YFSETQ. The CDR3 has 14 amino acids. The CDR3 coding sequence is TGCGCCAGCAGCACCGGGACAGTTTCAGATACGCAGTATTTT. This sequence encodes CASSTGTVSDTQYF.

The chain couples TRBV29-1 to TRBJ2-6; D remains unclear. This CDR3 is built from 12 residues. Germline V CDR1 and CDR2: SQVTM, ANQGSEA. V was cut by 7 bases and J by 4 bases, with 8 bases left in between. The CDR3 sequence: CSARVGANVLTF. CDR3 bases: TGCAGCGCCCGAGTGGGGGCCAACGTCCTGACTTTC.

The V call is TRBV14, the J call TRBJ1-1, with a tentative D call TRBD1 (5 bases). V was pared by 5 bases and J by 0 bases, with 19 bases between. CDR3 length: 17 residues. Germline assignment: CDR1 SGHDN and CDR2 FVKESK. In DNA, the CDR3 is TGTGCCAGCAGCGGTATCAGGAGGGGTCGCATGAACACTGAAGCTTTCTTT. This encodes CASSGIRRGRMNTEAFF. Full variable domain (outside the CDR3, taken from reference TRBV14 and TRBJ1-1): EAGVTQFPSHSVIEKGQTVTLRCDPISGHDNLYWYRRVMGKEIKFLLHFVKESKQDESGMPNNRFLAERTGGTYSTLKVQPAELEDSGVYFCASSGIRRGRMNTEAFFGQGTRLTVV.

This sequence joins TRBV28 and TRBJ2-4; D perhaps matches TRBD1 (6 bases). From germline, CDR1 is MDHEN and CDR2 SYDVKM. The CDR3 totals 16 residues. V was cut by 5 bases and J by 0 bases, with 14 bases left in between. CDR3 in amino acids: CASSRGQNIAKNIQYF. The CDR3 coding sequence is TGTGCCAGCAGTCGAGGACAGAATATAGCCAAAAACATTCAGTACTTC.

The V gene is TRBV6-5, the J gene TRBJ1-2, with D perhaps TRBD1 (6 bases). Germline-derived CDR1 and CDR2 are MNHEY and SVGAGI. CDR3 length: 14 amino acids. V was shortened by 6 bases and J by 7 bases, with 18 bases between the two germline ends. CDR3 protein: CASSLKQGARGYTF. In nucleotides, the CDR3 is TGTGCCAGCAGCCTCAAACAGGGTGCGCGTGGCTACACCTTC.

A single count supports this clone. This chain links TRBV30 with TRBJ2-7; TRBD2 might be the D (5 bases). The CDR3 sequence is 13 residues long. The V end lost 2 bases, the J end lost 4 bases, and 12 bases lay between the germline ends. CDR1 and CDR2 from the germline V gene are GTSNPN and SVGIG (reference sequence). The DNA of the CDR3 is TGTGCCTGGAGTCCGAAGGGAGTATACGAGCAGTACTTC. This encodes CAWSPKGVYEQYF.

The V call is TRBV11-2, the J call TRBJ2-5; 7 bases line up with TRBD2. After removal of 4 bases from V and 5 bases from J, the junction contained 10 bases not matched to a gene. Germline CDR1 reads SGHAT; CDR2 reads FQNNGV. This CDR3 is built from 15 residues. The CDR3 DNA reads TGTGCCAGCAGCTCTCTTGGGGGGGGTAGGGAGACCCAGTACTTC. Its protein is CASSSLGGGRETQYF.

The rearrangement links TRBV5-6 to TRBJ1-5; 8 positions agree with TRBD1. Looked up from germline, CDR1 is SGHDT and CDR2 is YYEEEE. V lost 1 base, J lost 3 bases, and 3 bases stayed unmatched. The CDR3 consists of 15 residues. The CDR3 region is CASSLWTGSNQPQHF. The CDR3 DNA reads TGTGCCAGCAGCTTGTGGACAGGGTCCAATCAGCCCCAGCATTTT.

As concerns this clone: An end of the junction does not agree with germline; a read error may underlie this. This chain joins TRBV11-3 and TRBJ2-3; 12 bases match TRBD2. This CDR3 contains 16 residues. Germline V gene sequence: CDR1 SGHNT, CDR2 YENEEA. For the CDR3, the DNA is TGTGCCAGCAGCTTAAAGGGTGTCACTAGCGGGAGGCCCCTCCTTTTT. Translating gives CASSLKGVTSGRPLLF.

The chain recombines TRBV23-1 with TRBJ2-1, with a possible D match to TRBD2 (6 bases). TRBV23-1 counts as an open reading frame of uncertain function. The CDR3 contains 13 residues. V lost 2 bases and J 5 bases, leaving 7 bases between the germline ends. As DNA, the CDR3 is TGCGCCAGCAGTCAAGCTAGCGACAATGAGCAGTTCTTC. This encodes CASSQASDNEQFF.

V is TRBV14 and J is TRBJ2-3, with D tentatively TRBD2 (6 bases). The CDR3 is made up of 14 amino acids. With 4 bases removed from V and 3 bases from J, the gap between germline ends came to 11 bases. Per germline, CDR1 SGHDN and CDR2 FVKESK. CDR3 in amino acids: CASSLGRKTDTQYF. CDR3 nucleotides: TGTGCCAGCAGCCTAGGGAGGAAAACAGATACGCAGTATTTT.

The V gene is TRBV7-9, the J gene TRBJ2-3; TRBD1 matches 8 bases. J was trimmed by 4 bases and V by 4 bases; bases with no gene match: 4. Germline CDR1 is SEHNR and CDR2 is FQNEAQ (reference sequence). The CDR3 sequence is 14 residues long. The CDR3 DNA reads TGTGCCAGCAGCTCTCAGGGGGCCGCAGATACGCAGTATTTT. Its translation: CASSSQGAADTQYF.